This T cell receptor (beta chain) was identified in a study of blood T cell repertoires in COVID-19. Study at large: Specimens from acute and convalescent COVID-19 originated in the United States, Italy and Spain. Sources were T cells, B-cell-depleted T cells, or PBMCs; the material itself was cDNA or gDNA.

Per germline, CDR1 LNHDA and CDR2 SQIVND (reference sequence). V dropped 4 bases and J dropped 0 bases, with 16 bases sitting between them. This CDR3 region has 17 residues. Two negative PCRs, clearance, or symptom resolution had been documented for recovered Cohort 3 donors. How the authors handled the data: For nucleated cells, counts were estimated from reference gene primer amplification. The protocol was immunoSEQ multiplex PCR, while the TCRdb copy is restricted to in-frame clones and leaves out a portion. V and J calls and clone size are copied from that table; D and trimming were computed from the DNA. The sample has about 210,000 clones, 81% seen once.

Sequences were obtained from PBMCs or T cells enriched from blood (not recorded which). This rearrangement joins TRBV19 to TRBJ1-3, with D unclear. The receptor comes from a man in his forties or fifties who had recovered from COVID-19. In nucleotides, the CDR3 is TGTGCCAGTAGTAGGTCGGGAGGTGACGGCTCTGGAAACACCATATATTTT. The encoded protein is CASSRSGGDGSGNTIYF. The whole variable domain, remainder taken from reference TRBV19 and TRBJ1-3, is DGGITQSPKYLFRKEGQNVTLSCEQNLNHDAMYWYRQDPGQGLRLIYYSQIVNDFQKGDIAEGYSVSREKKESFPLTVTSAQKNPTAFYLCASSRSGGDGSGNTIYFGEGSWLTVV.